This TCR beta chain was identified during a study of control samples from healthy donors and cancer patients. Assay used: immunoSEQ multiplex PCR; TCRdb lists only in-frame clones, some missing. The profile shows fewer than 70,000 clones, 84% of them singletons. This clone came up once. Germline V gene lookup returns CDR1 SGHNT and CDR2 YYREEE (reference sequence). V lost 0 bases, J lost 4 bases, and 10 bases lay in between. The CDR3 length is 14 residues. The chain is built from TRBV5-4 and TRBJ2-5, with D possibly being TRBD1 (6 bases). The source of this sequence is a woman in her fifties or sixties with lung cancer. The sample was PBMCs. CDR3 sequence: CASSLGATGETQYF. The CDR3 region has the DNA TGTGCCAGCAGCTTGGGAGCGACAGGAGAGACCCAGTACTTC.